Following are 22 T cell receptor beta chains from one sample sequenced in a study of cytomegalovirus exposure and HLA in healthy donors. Researchers ran the PCR with 60 Vbeta and 13 Jbeta primers. The assay was immunoSEQ multiplex PCR, and TCRdb's table has in-frame clones only and misses some. The table records 150,000 or so clones, more than 65% of them present only once. Sequenced input: PBMCs. These receptors were collected from a woman younger than 45 in good health and CMV-seronegative.

V is TRBV15 and J is TRBJ1-6; maybe TRBD1 (6 bases). Germline V lookup: CDR1 LNHNV, CDR2 YYDKDF (reference sequence). The CDR3 is 18 amino acids. V lost 0 bases and J lost 1, with 13 bases in between. The DNA of the CDR3 is TGTGCCACCAGCAGAGACAGGGGCGCGGAATCCTATAATTCACCCCTCCACTTT. Translating it yields CATSRDRGAESYNSPLHF.

In this sample, this clone turned up a few times. The gene calls are TRBV4-3 and TRBJ2-2; TRBD1 matches at 7 bases. Unmatched junction bases numbered 4, after V lost 4 bases and J lost 2 bases. The germline gives CDR1 LGHNA, CDR2 YSLEER. The CDR3 loop spans 15 amino acids. The CDR3 sequence is CASSLGTVNTGELFF. The CDR3 DNA reads as TGCGCCAGCAGCCTAGGGACAGTAAACACCGGGGAGCTGTTTTTT.

The V call is TRBV29-1, the J call TRBJ1-2, with D possibly being TRBD1 (6 bases). The germline CDR1 and CDR2 sequences are SQVTM and ANQGSEA. The CDR3 sequence is 13 residues long. V shed 4 bases and J shed 0 bases, with 9 bases lying between them. The CDR3 sequence is CSVADRTNYGYTF. The CDR3 DNA reads TGCAGCGTTGCGGACAGAACTAACTATGGCTACACCTTC. The entire variable domain, with the rest obtained from reference TRBV29-1 and TRBJ1-2, is as follows: SAVISQKPSRDICQRGTSLTIQCQVDSQVTMMFWYRQQPGQSLTLIATANQGSEATYESGFVIDKFPISRPNLTFSTLTVSNMSPEDSSIYLCSVADRTNYGYTFGSGTRLTVV.

In this sample, this clone turned up a few times. The gene calls are TRBV18 and TRBJ1-1, with 8 positions matching TRBD1. Germline loops: CDR1 KGHSH, CDR2 LQKENI. The ends lost 3 bases at V and 1 base at J; junction bases unmatched: 1. This CDR3 spans 14 amino acids. CDR3 residues: CASSPGTGNTEAFF. CDR3 coding DNA: TGTGCCAGCTCACCCGGGACAGGGAACACTGAAGCTTTCTTT.

The V call is TRBV10-1, the J call TRBJ2-7; 8 bases are shared with TRBD2. Germline values: CDR1 WNHNN, CDR2 SYGVQD (reference sequence). V was clipped by 0 bases and J by 7 bases; unmatched bases: 5. The CDR3 spans 14 residues. The CDR3 DNA is TGCGCCAGCAGTGAGTCTCTAGCGGGTACTGAGCAGTACTTC. It specifies CASSESLAGTEQYF.

This clone turned up a few times. The chain carries TRBV10-3 and TRBJ1-5; 7 nucleotides agree with TRBD1. The germline gives CDR1 ENHRY, CDR2 SYGVKD. This CDR3 spans 17 amino acids. With 5 bases clipped from V and 3 bases from J, the junction kept 13 bases outside the gene matches. The CDR3 bases are TGTGCCATCAGTTCCGATCGGACAGGACCCAACAATCAGCCCCAGCATTTT. It encodes CAISSDRTGPNNQPQHF.

This clone occurred a few times. CDR3 loop: CASSMTGVDQPQHF. CDR3 DNA sequence: TGTGCCAGTTCTATGACAGGGGTGGATCAGCCCCAGCATTTT. V and J are TRBV9 and TRBJ1-5, with 8 bases identical to TRBD1. Trimming cost V 8 bases and J 5 bases; bases outside gene matches: 9. CDR1 is SGDLS and CDR2 is YYNGEE in the germline V gene. CDR3 size: 14 residues.

The chain is built from TRBV5-4 and TRBJ1-4; maybe TRBD1 (5 bases). Germline CDR1 reads SGHNT; CDR2 reads YYREEE (reference sequence). The V end was cut by 0 bases, the J end by 2 bases, with 11 bases between. The CDR3 runs 16 residues. The CDR3, as DNA: TGTGCCAGCAGCTTGGCGGGGGAGGGGACTAATGAAAAACTGTTTTTT. Its protein is CASSLAGEGTNEKLFF.

The chain links TRBV9 to TRBJ2-7; TRBD2 aligns across 7 bases. With V trimmed by 3 bases and J by 0 bases, 6 bases remained unmatched. The CDR3 sequence is 15 residues long. CDR1 is SGDLS, CDR2 YYNGEE, per germline. The CDR3 nucleotides are TGTGCCAGCAGCGAGTCTGGCGGGAGCTCCTACGAGCAGTACTTC. Protein product: CASSESGGSSYEQYF.

V and J are TRBV2 and TRBJ1-4; a weak D match, TRBD1 (6 bases). The germline gives CDR1 SNHLY, CDR2 FYNNEI. The CDR3 consists of 14 residues. Deletions cut 5 bases from V and 1 base from J, with 8 bases between. The CDR3 coding sequence is TGTGCCAGCAGTCAGGGGAGAACTAATGAAAAACTGTTTTTT. Protein sequence: CASSQGRTNEKLFF.

The genes are TRBV28 and TRBJ1-2, with TRBD1 matching over 7 bases. The CDR3 consists of 12 residues. The germline gives CDR1 MDHEN, CDR2 SYDVKM. Losses at the gene ends were 5 bases for V and 8 bases for J; bases not matched to a gene: 5. This chain's CDR3 is CASSPTTGGYTF. In DNA form, the CDR3 reads TGTGCCAGCAGTCCTACGACAGGGGGCTACACCTTC.

V is TRBV7-9 and J is TRBJ2-3; 11 nucleotides agree with TRBD2. Germline values: CDR1 SEHNR, CDR2 FQNEAQ (reference sequence). Unmatched junction bases numbered 16, after V lost 5 bases and J lost 12 bases. The CDR3 consists of 16 residues. CDR3 loop: CASSRLTTSGDAGQYF. The CDR3 DNA follows: TGTGCCAGCAGCCGACTAACGACTAGCGGGGACGCTGGCCAGTATTTT.

V is TRBV5-8 and J is TRBJ1-5; tentatively, D is TRBD1 (5 bases). V shed 0 bases and J shed 5 bases, with 9 bases lying between them. There are 14 residues in the CDR3. Per the germline V gene, CDR1 is SGHTS and CDR2 is YDEGEE. CDR3 in DNA: TGTGCCAGCAGCTTGGACAGGCCCGATCAGCCCCAGCATTTT. Amino acids: CASSLDRPDQPQHF.

This clone occurred once. The V and J genes are TRBV19 and TRBJ1-5; D is perhaps TRBD1 (6 bases). Trimming took off 4 bases at V and 0 bases at J, with 13 bases between the two ends. Germline CDR1 is LNHDA and CDR2 is SQIVND (reference sequence). CDR3 length: 16 amino acids. CDR3 sequence: CASSNPGHYSNQPQHF. In nucleotides, the CDR3 is TGTGCCAGTAGTAACCCGGGACACTATAGCAATCAGCCCCAGCATTTT.

V is TRBV28 and J is TRBJ2-7, with D hard to call. Germline V gives CDR1 MDHEN, CDR2 SYDVKM. V gave up 1 base and J gave up 3 bases, with 25 bases separating them. The CDR3 has 19 residues. The CDR3 sequence: CASSLFLIRRGSGYYEQYF. As DNA, the CDR3 is TGTGCCAGCAGTTTATTCCTTATCCGACGAGGTAGTGGATACTACGAGCAGTACTTC.

J is TRBJ2-6 and V is TRBV2; TRBD1 aligns across 11 bases. The trim removed 7 bases at V and 13 bases at J, leaving 12 bases unmatched. CDR3 length: 15 residues. CDR1 and CDR2 (germline): SNHLY, FYNNEI. CDR3 coding DNA: TGTGCCAGCACCCGGGACAGGGGGATTAAAGTGGTCCTGACTTTC. It yields the protein CASTRDRGIKVVLTF.

This chain joins TRBV6-5 and TRBJ2-1; possible D gene TRBD2, 5 bases. Germline V lookup: CDR1 MNHEY, CDR2 SVGAGI. The CDR3 covers 15 residues. Trimming removed 6 bases from V and 12 bases from J, with 24 bases in between. The CDR3 spells CASSPVDSSRDGQFF. Here the CDR3 DNA reads TGTGCCAGCAGCCCGGTGGACTCCTCGAGGGATGGGCAGTTCTTC.

CDR3 DNA sequence: TGTGCCAGCAGTGGGCCCACCACTGGACTAGTCACCACAGATACGCAGTATTTT. Encoded protein: CASSGPTTGLVTTDTQYF. V usage is TRBV2 and J usage is TRBJ2-3; the match to TRBD2 covers 7 bases. The germline V gene encodes CDR1 SNHLY and CDR2 FYNNEI. The CDR3 has 18 residues. The V gene end was trimmed by 4 bases and the J gene end by 2 bases; junction bases not matched to a gene: 15. The entire variable domain, with the rest obtained from reference TRBV2 and TRBJ2-3, is as follows: EPEVTQTPSHQVTQMGQEVILRCVPISNHLYFYWYRQILGQKVEFLVSFYNNEISEKSEIFDDQFSVERPDGSNFTLKIRSTKLEDSAMYFCASSGPTTGLVTTDTQYFGPGTRLTVL.

This clone was recorded a few times. The genes are TRBV2 and TRBJ2-7; TRBD2 matches 7 bases. CDR1 SNHLY and CDR2 FYNNEI come from the germline V gene. The V gene end was trimmed by 1 base and the J gene end by 6 bases; junction bases not matched to a gene: 9. CDR3 length equals 15 residues. CDR3 in DNA: TGTGCCAGCAGTGAAGTTGGGGGGGAGACCCCCGAGCAGTACTTC. It translates to CASSEVGGETPEQYF. Variable domain in full (rest from reference TRBV2 and TRBJ2-7): EPEVTQTPSHQVTQMGQEVILRCVPISNHLYFYWYRQILGQKVEFLVSFYNNEISEKSEIFDDQFSVERPDGSNFTLKIRSTKLEDSAMYFCASSEVGGETPEQYFGPGTRLTVT.

This clone appeared a single time. V usage is TRBV7-2 and J usage is TRBJ2-3, with 7 nucleotides matching TRBD2. V shed 1 base and J 3 bases; nucleotides not matched to a gene: 4. The length of the CDR3 is 15 residues. Germline lookup yields CDR1 SGHTA and CDR2 FQGNSA. DNA for the CDR3: TGTGCCAGCAGCTTAGGCGGGAGAGGTACAGATACGCAGTATTTT. Translating gives CASSLGGRGTDTQYF.

The chain carries TRBV7-9 and TRBJ1-1, with 7 nucleotides matching TRBD1. The CDR3 is 18 residues long. CDR1 SEHNR and CDR2 FQNEAQ come from the germline V gene (reference sequence). V lost 4 bases to trimming and J lost 5 bases; unmatched junction nucleotides: 19. The CDR3 DNA is TGTGCCAGCAGCTCCACGGGTGCACAGACAGGGAGTAAGACTGAAGCTTTCTTT. Its protein product is CASSSTGAQTGSKTEAFF.

The chain has TRBV29-1 and TRBJ2-1, with D tentatively TRBD1 (5 bases). Trimming stripped 5 bases from V and 4 bases from J, with 12 bases between. The CDR3 is 13 amino acids. Germline CDR1 and CDR2: SQVTM and ANQGSEA. The CDR3 bases are TGCAGCGTTTGGGGCAGCCTGTACAATGAGCAGTTCTTC. Translation: CSVWGSLYNEQFF.